The sequence of this T cell receptor beta chain was determined in a study of technical replicates of blood from several donors. Here immunoSEQ multiplex PCR was the method, and the copy in TCRdb shows in-frame clones only, minus some. This sample has about 62,000 clones, with nearly 90% found just once. Trimming cost V 5 bases and J 3 bases, with 8 bases left between them. The CDR3 length is 13 residues. Germline loops: CDR1 MNHEY, CDR2 SVGAGI. This TCR was recovered from a human donor in good health. Some clones in this sample may be carry-over from other donors' samples. Material for sequencing was PBMCs. J is TRBJ1-5 and V is TRBV6-5; D remains unclear. CDR3 nucleotide sequence: TGTGCCAGCAGTGCGGGTATCAATCAGCCCCAGCATTTT. Protein product: CASSAGINQPQHF.